This is a list of T cell receptor beta chains from one sample in a study of vaccination and CD4 T cells after COVID-19. TCRdb re-called the PCR reads with MiXCR, one entry per CDR3 protein. The sample shows approximately 17,000 distinct CDR3 sequences, roughly half of them seen only once. No antigen has been assigned to these receptors. Source: CD4+ T cells from blood, cultured in vitro, taken before SARS-CoV-2 vaccination. Receptors were obtained from a human donor who had recovered from COVID-19. CDR3s include the opening cysteine and the closing phenylalanine or tryptophan. D genes are given only for firm matches. The size field is filled for only some rows; it gives once, few, many or a size class.

j_gene	d_gene	v_gene	abundance	CDR3aa	CDR3nt
TRBJ2-5	NA	TRBV7-2	NA	CASSPAGGGGETQYF	TGTGCCAGCAGCCCCGCTGGCGGGGGCGGGGAGACCCAGTACTTC
TRBJ2-5	TRBD2	TRBV7-9	NA	CASSQDAPLTSGGGRETQYF	TGTGCCAGCAGCCAAGATGCCCCACTGACTAGCGGGGGGGGTCGTGAGACCCAGTACTTC
TRBJ2-5	TRBD2	TRBV10-3	few	CASSWTSGLQETQYF	TGTGCCAGCAGTTGGACTAGCGGACTTCAAGAGACCCAGTACTTC
TRBJ2-3	TRBD2	TRBV20-1	NA	CSAHGGGADTQYF	TGCAGTGCCCACGGCGGGGGTGCAGATACGCAGTATTTT
TRBJ2-3	TRBD1	TRBV20-1	few	CSARPGDRSTDTQYF	TGCAGTGCTAGACCAGGGGACAGAAGCACAGATACGCAGTATTTT
TRBJ2-7	TRBD2	TRBV6-1	NA	CASSPRTSFYEQYF	TGTGCCAGCAGTCCCCGGACTAGCTTCTACGAGCAGTACTTC
TRBJ1-6	TRBD1	TRBV20-1	NA	CSARGTGIDSPLHF	TGCAGTGCTAGGGGGACAGGTATAGACTCACCCCTCCACTTT
TRBJ1-2	TRBD1	TRBV10-3	few	CAISEYGTDYGYTF	TGTGCCATCAGTGAGTACGGGACAGACTATGGCTACACCTTC
TRBJ2-7	NA	TRBV10-3	NA	CATSPRAPYEQYF	TGTGCCACCAGTCCCCGAGCACCCTACGAGCAGTACTTC
TRBJ2-7	NA	TRBV5-8	NA	CASSSVGTFPHGQYF	TGTGCCAGCAGCTCGGTCGGGACCTTTCCCCACGGGCAGTACTTC
TRBJ2-3	NA	TRBV6-5	NA	CASSYWRGGTDTQYF	TGTGCCAGCAGTTACTGGAGAGGGGGCACAGATACGCAGTATTTT
TRBJ2-2	TRBD2	TRBV20-1	few	CSAPLAGAGELFF	TGCAGTGCGCCCCTTGCGGGGGCCGGGGAGCTGTTTTTT
TRBJ2-6	NA	TRBV30	NA	CAWSLVFSGANVLTF	TGTGCCTGGAGTTTAGTGTTTTCTGGGGCCAACGTCCTGACTTTC
TRBJ1-1	NA	TRBV6-1	few	CASLRQWASGEAFF	TGTGCCAGCCTCCGTCAGTGGGCTAGCGGAGAAGCTTTCTTT
TRBJ1-2	TRBD1	TRBV11-2	NA	CASSPETGNYGYTF	TGTGCCAGCAGCCCAGAGACAGGGAACTATGGCTACACCTTC
TRBJ1-6	TRBD1	TRBV6-1	once	CASRRQGAIDSPLHF	TGTGCCAGCAGGAGACAGGGGGCCATTGATTCACCCCTCCACTTT
TRBJ2-5	TRBD2	TRBV27	NA	CPSSFSGTSGRKPQETQYF	TGTCCCAGCAGTTTCTCCGGGACTAGCGGGAGGAAACCCCAAGAGACCCAGTACTTC
TRBJ1-2	NA	TRBV6-1	few	CASSKGGASYTF	TGTGCCAGCAGTAAGGGGGGGGCTAGCTACACCTTC
TRBJ1-5	NA	TRBV6-2/TRBV6-3	NA	CASSYSITDSSNQPQHF	TGTGCCAGCAGTTACTCGATAACGGACAGCAGCAATCAGCCCCAGCATTTT
TRBJ1-6	NA	TRBV20-1	NA	CSARGGFNSPLHF	TGCAGTGCTAGAGGAGGGTTTAATTCACCCCTCCACTTT
TRBJ1-1	NA	TRBV20-1	few	CSAGPPGLLTRTEAFF	TGCAGTGCTGGCCCCCCCGGACTTCTTACCCGCACTGAAGCTTTCTTT
TRBJ1-3	TRBD1	TRBV7-9	NA	CASSFTGTGSGNTIYF	TGTGCCAGCAGCTTTACCGGGACAGGGAGCGGAAACACCATATATTTT
TRBJ1-2	NA	TRBV20-1	NA	CSARDQGLYGYTF	TGCAGTGCTAGAGATCAGGGACTCTATGGCTACACCTTC
TRBJ2-7	NA	TRBV5-1	few	CASSVEGIEQYF	TGCGCCAGCAGCGTAGAGGGGATCGAGCAGTACTTC
TRBJ1-1	NA	TRBV2	NA	CASSDKGRITEAFF	TGTGCCAGCAGTGATAAGGGAAGGATAACTGAAGCTTTCTTT
TRBJ2-5	NA	TRBV4-3	NA	CASSQEEFGETQYF	TGCGCCAGCAGCCAAGAAGAGTTTGGAGAGACCCAGTACTTC
TRBJ1-6	NA	TRBV19	NA	CASSRQSLNNSPLHF	TGTGCCAGTAGCCGACAGAGCCTAAATAATTCACCCCTCCACTTT
TRBJ2-4	NA	TRBV6-7	once	CASRAHGREYF	TGTGCCAGCAGGGCCCATGGGCGTGAGTACTTC
TRBJ1-1	TRBD1	TRBV29-1	NA	CSVPGQGNTEAFF	TGCAGCGTTCCCGGACAGGGGAACACTGAAGCTTTCTTT
TRBJ2-2	NA	TRBV12-3/TRBV12-4	NA	CASRAENTGELFF	TGTGCCAGCAGGGCAGAGAACACCGGGGAGCTGTTTTTT
TRBJ1-2	NA	TRBV12-3/TRBV12-4	medium-sized	CASSTGGSANYGYTF	TGTGCCAGCAGTACCGGGGGGTCTGCTAACTATGGCTACACCTTC
TRBJ1-2	TRBD1	TRBV6-2/TRBV6-3	few	CASRYPGGGYTF	TGTGCCAGCAGGTACCCAGGGGGAGGCTACACCTTC
TRBJ1-1	NA	TRBV7-8	NA	CASSLDNTEAFF	TGTGCCAGCAGCTTAGATAACACTGAAGCTTTCTTT
TRBJ2-3	TRBD2	TRBV27	few	CASSLRARAGGPSTDTQYF	TGTGCCAGCAGTTTACGGGCTCGAGCGGGAGGGCCCAGCACAGATACGCAGTATTTT
TRBJ2-3	NA	TRBV5-4	NA	CASSLDIVLGTQYF	TGTGCCAGCAGCTTGGATATAGTCTTGGGTACGCAGTATTTT
TRBJ1-2	NA	TRBV5-1	few	CASSLFGQGGTAGYTF	TGCGCCAGCAGCTTGTTCGGTCAAGGAGGGACGGCTGGCTACACCTTC
TRBJ1-5	NA	TRBV19	NA	CASTTQGQPQHF	TGTGCCAGTACCACCCAGGGTCAGCCCCAGCATTTT
TRBJ2-5	TRBD2	TRBV7-2	NA	CASSTGREEETQYF	TGTGCCAGCAGCACAGGACGGGAGGAAGAGACCCAGTACTTC
TRBJ1-2	NA	TRBV6-5	NA	CASSYHTVVDRPTYGYTF	TGTGCCAGCAGTTACCACACGGTCGTAGACAGGCCAACCTATGGCTACACCTTC
TRBJ1-6	NA	TRBV19	NA	CASSRPGSSYNLPLHF	TGTGCCAGTAGCCGACCAGGGAGCTCCTATAATTTACCCCTCCACTTT
TRBJ2-5	NA	TRBV6-1	few	CASRVDRVQETQYF	TGTGCCAGCAGAGTTGACAGAGTCCAAGAGACCCAGTACTTC
TRBJ2-1	TRBD2	TRBV27	NA	CASSSLAVPYNEQFF	TGTGCCAGCAGTTCACTAGCGGTCCCCTACAATGAGCAGTTCTTC
TRBJ2-5	NA	TRBV27	NA	CASSFPRFKETQYF	TGTGCCAGCAGTTTCCCGAGATTTAAAGAGACCCAGTACTTC
TRBJ1-6	NA	TRBV28	NA	CASRDMNSPLHF	TGTGCCAGCAGGGACATGAATTCACCCCTCCACTTT
TRBJ1-5	TRBD1	TRBV2	few	CASRAGTGGNSNQPQHF	TGTGCCAGCAGGGCCGGGACAGGGGGTAATAGCAATCAGCCCCAGCATTTT
TRBJ1-5	TRBD1	TRBV28	NA	CARRSRDSLGSNQPQHF	TGTGCCCGCAGAAGCCGGGACAGTCTTGGAAGCAATCAGCCCCAGCATTTT
TRBJ1-5	NA	TRBV7-8	few	CASSLDPGNQPQHF	TGTGCCAGCAGCTTAGATCCAGGTAATCAGCCCCAGCATTTT
TRBJ1-1	NA	TRBV19	few	CASSIGVGGHKAFF	TGTGCCAGTAGTATAGGCGTAGGGGGACACAAGGCTTTCTTT
TRBJ2-7	NA	TRBV20-1	NA	CSALDPPKQYF	TGCAGTGCCCTGGACCCTCCGAAGCAGTACTTC
TRBJ2-7	TRBD2	TRBV11-3	NA	CASSPGLAGSPGEQYF	TGTGCCAGCAGCCCTGGACTAGCGGGTTCCCCCGGGGAGCAGTACTTC
TRBJ2-5	TRBD2	TRBV6-2/TRBV6-3	NA	CASKRLAGVAETQYF	TGTGCCAGCAAGAGACTAGCGGGGGTAGCGGAGACCCAGTACTTC
TRBJ2-7	TRBD1	TRBV20-1	NA	CSARSYRGAGYEQYF	TGCAGTGCTAGATCCTACAGGGGAGCAGGGTACGAGCAGTACTTC
TRBJ2-7	NA	TRBV11-3	few	CASSLGGLGTYEQYF	TGTGCCAGCAGTTTGGGGGGACTGGGAACCTACGAGCAGTACTTC
TRBJ1-2	NA	TRBV7-2	few	CASSLDTGRTNYGYTF	TGTGCCAGCAGCTTAGATACCGGACGGACTAACTATGGCTACACCTTC
TRBJ2-2	TRBD2	TRBV20-1	NA	CSARFGGRIDTGELFF	TGCAGTGCTAGGTTTGGCGGGAGGATCGACACCGGGGAGCTGTTTTTT
TRBJ2-2	NA	TRBV6-5	NA	CASSYSSQRELFF	TGTGCCAGCAGTTACTCGAGCCAGAGGGAGCTGTTTTTT
TRBJ2-5	TRBD2	TRBV20-1	few	CSAHRGRGYQETQYF	TGCAGTGCCCACCGCGGGCGGGGGTACCAAGAGACCCAGTACTTC
TRBJ2-7	NA	TRBV11-2	once	CASSLRGPTYEQYF	TGTGCCAGCAGCCTAAGGGGACCTACCTACGAGCAGTACTTC
TRBJ2-3	NA	TRBV2	NA	CASSEGRSTDTQYF	TGTGCCAGCAGTGAAGGAAGAAGCACAGATACGCAGTATTTT
TRBJ1-2	NA	TRBV15	few	CATSRDRGGAYGYTF	TGTGCCACCAGCAGAGATCGTGGGGGCGCATATGGCTACACCTTC